This T cell receptor beta chain was sequenced for a study of T cell clonality in common variable immunodeficiency. The assay was immunoSEQ multiplex PCR, and TCRdb's table has in-frame clones only and misses some. Sampling found about 20,000 clones, none seen once. This clone was counted only a few times. As yet, its antigen is unknown. Most patients and controls had Caucasian heritage. Replacement immunoglobulin had been given to every CVID subject for at least one year. CVID subjects were neither ill nor on immunomodulatory or immunosuppressive medication at sampling. Notes on the study in general: Fewer deletions and N-nucleotide insertions were reportedly seen in common variable immunodeficiency TCR beta sequences. Links between repertoire features and CVID complications were heterogeneity-limited.

Sequenced sample: peripheral blood mononuclear cells. The clonotype comes from a human donor with common variable immunodeficiency.

The DNA read from the CDR3 is TGTGCCAGCAGCCTGAGACAGGACCAAGAGACC. It translates to CASSLRQDQET. The full-length CDR3 reads as CASSLRQDQETQYF. This sequence joins TRBV7-9 and TRBJ2-5; maybe TRBD1 (6 bases). The CDR3 extends 3 residues past the end of the read, so its final part is completed from the germline J gene. V lost 5 bases and J lost 0, with 10 bases in between. This CDR3 spans 14 amino acids. The germline CDR1 and CDR2 sequences are SEHNR and FQNEAQ (reference sequence).